This T cell receptor (beta chain) derives from a study of cytomegalovirus exposure and HLA in healthy donors. Overall study: The 600 to 800 first-cohort repertoires shared a platform with the 120 or so validation repertoires, as reported in a later analysis. Study-level findings and limits: In vitro work confirmed that a few CMV-associated chains recognize CMV antigens.

This clone was found a few times. Its antigen is unknown. TCRdb's copy holds only in-frame clones and misses some; the assay was immunoSEQ multiplex PCR. The table records 150,000 to 200,000 clones, more than 75% of them present only once. The CDR3 spans 15 residues. Per germline, CDR1 SNHLY and CDR2 FYNNEI. V lost 0 bases, J lost 3 bases, and 9 bases lay in between. This TCR was recovered from a woman in her twenties or thirties in good health and CMV-seronegative. The chain links TRBV2 to TRBJ1-5; maybe TRBD1 (5 bases). Sequencing used PBMCs. DNA for the CDR3: TGTGCCAGCAGTGAAGCGGGGGGGACCAATCAGCCCCAGCATTTT. Its translation: CASSEAGGTNQPQHF. The variable domain in full, with the rest retrieved from reference TRBV2 and TRBJ1-5, is EPEVTQTPSHQVTQMGQEVILRCVPISNHLYFYWYRQILGQKVEFLVSFYNNEISEKSEIFDDQFSVERPDGSNFTLKIRSTKLEDSAMYFCASSEAGGTNQPQHFGDGTRLSIL.